These 10 T cell receptor beta chains originate from one sample sequenced in a study of blood T cell repertoires in COVID-19. The method was immunoSEQ multiplex PCR; TCRdb's version includes in-frame clones alone and lacks a portion of them. The sample contains 150,000 to 200,000 clones, around four fifths of which appear only once. Material: peripheral blood. The receptors stem from a man between 65 and 85 years old with acute or convalescent COVID-19.

In this sample, this clone turned up a few times. The J gene is TRBJ2-7, the V gene TRBV6-1; 9 nucleotides align to TRBD1. V shed 0 bases, J shed 1 base, and the junction held 1 base outside the gene matches. The CDR3 is made up of 15 amino acids. Per germline, CDR1 MNHNS and CDR2 SASEGT. DNA of the CDR3: TGTGCCAGCAGTGAAGCACAGGGGGCTTCCTACGAGCAGTACTTC. Protein sequence: CASSEAQGASYEQYF.

This clone was seen a single time. The rearrangement joins TRBV5-1 to TRBJ2-1; 7 positions match TRBD1. The CDR3 is 16 amino acids. The trim removed 0 bases at V and 0 bases at J, leaving 3 bases unmatched. Germline CDR1 and CDR2: SGHRS and YFSETQ. CDR3 sequence: CASSLGTGASYNEQFF. The CDR3 DNA follows: TGCGCCAGCAGCTTGGGTACAGGGGCCTCCTACAATGAGCAGTTCTTC. The variable domain in full, completed from reference TRBV5-1 and TRBJ2-1, reads KAGVTQTPRYLIKTRGQQVTLSCSPISGHRSVSWYQQTPGQGLQFLFEYFSETQRNKGNFPGRFSGRQFSNSRSEMNVSTLELGDSALYLCASSLGTGASYNEQFFGPGTRLTVL.

This chain uses TRBV5-1 with TRBJ2-3, with D possibly matching TRBD2 (6 bases). Germline CDR1 reads SGHRS; CDR2 reads YFSETQ. The germline V and J ends were trimmed by 2 bases and 1 base, with 14 bases remaining between them. The CDR3 consists of 16 residues. The CDR3 sequence is CASSFGPSGGTDTQYF. The CDR3 DNA reads as TGCGCCAGCAGCTTCGGGCCCTCGGGGGGCACAGATACGCAGTATTTT.

The chain employs TRBV20-1 and TRBJ1-2; D may be TRBD1 (6 bases). Germline CDR1 and CDR2: DFQATT and SNEGSKA (reference sequence). The CDR3 extends over 11 amino acids. V was cut by 6 bases and J by 7 bases, with 12 bases left in between. Here the CDR3 DNA reads TGCAGTGCCCAGAGGGGGGGTGGCTACACCTTC. Protein product: CSAQRGGGYTF.

This rearrangement joins TRBV7-2 to TRBJ2-5, with 11 nucleotides matching TRBD2. CDR1 and CDR2 (germline): SGHTA, FQGNSA. This CDR3 is 19 amino acids long. Trimming at V came to 5 bases and at J to 3 bases, leaving 17 bases not matched to a gene. CDR3 amino acids: CASSPYPLGLAGGEETQYF. The DNA of the CDR3 is TGTGCCAGCAGCCCCTACCCTTTGGGGCTAGCGGGGGGAGAAGAGACCCAGTACTTC.

The genes are TRBV28 and TRBJ1-2; the D is unclear. Germline lookup yields CDR1 MDHEN and CDR2 SYDVKM. There are 13 residues in the CDR3. V shed 9 bases and J shed 4 bases, with 15 bases lying between them. CDR3: CASSDTASYGYTF. CDR3 nucleotide sequence: TGTGCCAGTTCAGATACAGCTTCCTATGGCTACACCTTC.

As for this clone: Germline is not matched at one junction end, which may reflect a read error. The chain employs TRBV7-7 and TRBJ2-5, with 9 bases identical to TRBD2. The germline gives CDR1 SSHAT, CDR2 FNYEAQ (reference sequence). CDR3 length: 16 amino acids. In DNA, the CDR3 is TGTGCTAGCAGCCCCGGCGCTAGCGGGGCCCAAGAGACCCAGTACTTC. The encoded protein is CASSPGASGAQETQYF. Looking up the rest from reference TRBV7-7 and TRBJ2-5 gives the full variable domain: GAGVSQSPRYKVTKRGQDVTLRCDPISSHATLYWYQQALGQGPEFLTYFNYEAQPDKSGLPSDRFSAERPEGSISTLTIQRTEQRDSAMYRCASSPGASGAQETQYFGPGTRLLVL.

The chain has TRBV7-2 and TRBJ2-7; 7 bases align to TRBD2. The V segment lost 1 base and the J segment 4 bases; nucleotides outside the gene matches: 7. CDR1 and CDR2 from the germline V gene are SGHTA and FQGNSA. CDR3 length: 15 amino acids. CDR3 sequence (DNA): TGTGCCAGCAGCTTAGTAGGCGGGAGTACGTACGAGCAGTACTTC. Translation: CASSLVGGSTYEQYF. Combining the CDR3 with reference TRBV7-2 and TRBJ2-7 gives the whole variable domain GAGVSQSPSNKVTEKGKDVELRCDPISGHTALYWYRQSLGQGLEFLIYFQGNSAPDKSGLPSDRFSAERTGGSVSTLTIQRTQQEDSAVYLCASSLVGGSTYEQYFGPGTRLTVT.

A single count supports this clone. The V call is TRBV27, the J call TRBJ2-5; the D gene is possibly TRBD2 (5 bases). The CDR3 sequence is 14 residues long. Germline V gives CDR1 MNHEY, CDR2 SMNVEV (reference sequence). V was pared by 10 bases and J by 7 bases, with 22 bases between. CDR3 coding DNA: TGTGCCACCAGAAGAGTGGTGGGAGTAGGGACCCAGTACTTC. Residues: CATRRVVGVGTQYF.

The V gene is TRBV28, the J gene TRBJ2-5; TRBD2 matches at 10 bases. The germline V gene has CDR1 MDHEN and CDR2 SYDVKM. This CDR3 spans 22 amino acids. The junction had 33 bases not matched to a gene; V was cut back by 7 bases and J by 7 bases. CDR3 sequence (DNA): TGTGCCAGCATCTTAAGGGTAGCGGGGGGCCCTAAGCATAATGGGGCCCTAGGGACCCAGTACTTC. Protein product: CASILRVAGGPKHNGALGTQYF.